This TCR beta chain stems from a study of cytomegalovirus exposure and HLA in healthy donors. Samples came from healthy bone marrow donors. The primer mix had 60 Vbeta and 13 Jbeta primers. The repertoire was sequenced with immunoSEQ multiplex PCR; TCRdb's copy has only in-frame clones and lacks some. The sample lists approximately 92,000 clones; around 70% were seen once. Concerning this clone: Its antigen is unidentified.

Points from the study as a whole: According to a later analysis, most TCR beta chains associated with CMV appeared HLA-restricted.

The germline CDR1 and CDR2 sequences are SEHNR and FQNEAQ (reference sequence). The V segment lost 2 bases and the J segment 3 bases; nucleotides outside the gene matches: 9. This CDR3 has 17 residues. This chain connects TRBV7-9 to TRBJ2-3; 9 bases are a match to TRBD2. Sequenced: PBMCs. The receptor comes from a man aged 55 to 70 in good health and CMV-seronegative. CDR3 sequence (DNA): TGTGCCAGCAGCTTAAAGGCGTTAGCGGGAGCGACAGATACGCAGTATTTT. Translating it yields CASSLKALAGATDTQYF.